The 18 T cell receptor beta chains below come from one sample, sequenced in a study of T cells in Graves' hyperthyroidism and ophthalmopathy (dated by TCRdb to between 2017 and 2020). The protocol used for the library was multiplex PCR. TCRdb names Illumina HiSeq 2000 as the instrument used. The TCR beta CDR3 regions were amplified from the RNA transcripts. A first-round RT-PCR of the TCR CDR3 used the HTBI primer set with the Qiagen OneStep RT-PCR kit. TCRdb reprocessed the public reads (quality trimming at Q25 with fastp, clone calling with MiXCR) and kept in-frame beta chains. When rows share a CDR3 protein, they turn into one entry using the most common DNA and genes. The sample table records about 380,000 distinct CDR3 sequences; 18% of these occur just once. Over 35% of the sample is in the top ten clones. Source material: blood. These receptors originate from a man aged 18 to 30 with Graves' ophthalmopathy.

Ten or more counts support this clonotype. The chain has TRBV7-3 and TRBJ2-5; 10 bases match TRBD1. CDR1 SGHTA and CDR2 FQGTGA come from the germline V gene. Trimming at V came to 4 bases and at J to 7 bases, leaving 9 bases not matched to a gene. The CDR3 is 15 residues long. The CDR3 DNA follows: TGTGCCAGCAGCTCTGGACAGGGGGGCGTCGGGACCCAGTACTTC. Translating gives CASSSGQGGVGTQYF.

The chain's CDR3 is CSALWGAPGSPLHF. CDR3 nucleotides: TGCAGTGCCCTCTGGGGGGCCCCTGGTTCACCCCTCCACTTT. V gene TRBV20-1 combines with J gene TRBJ1-6; a possible D gene is TRBD1 (6 bases). CDR3 length: 14 residues. Trimming stripped 6 bases from V and 9 bases from J, with 18 bases between. Germline CDR1 is DFQATT and CDR2 is SNEGSKA (reference sequence).

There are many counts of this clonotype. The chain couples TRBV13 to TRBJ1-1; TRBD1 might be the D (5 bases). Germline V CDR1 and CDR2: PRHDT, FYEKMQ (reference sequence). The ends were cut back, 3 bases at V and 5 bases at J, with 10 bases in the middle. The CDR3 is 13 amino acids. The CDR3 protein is CASSFSGRTEAFF. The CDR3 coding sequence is TGTGCCAGCAGCTTCTCAGGGAGGACTGAAGCTTTCTTT.

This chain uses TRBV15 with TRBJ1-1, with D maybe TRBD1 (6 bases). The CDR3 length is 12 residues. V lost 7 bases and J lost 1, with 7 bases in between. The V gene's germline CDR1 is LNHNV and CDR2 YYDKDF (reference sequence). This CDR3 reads CATTGANTEAFF. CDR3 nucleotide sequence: TGTGCCACCACAGGGGCGAACACTGAAGCTTTCTTT.

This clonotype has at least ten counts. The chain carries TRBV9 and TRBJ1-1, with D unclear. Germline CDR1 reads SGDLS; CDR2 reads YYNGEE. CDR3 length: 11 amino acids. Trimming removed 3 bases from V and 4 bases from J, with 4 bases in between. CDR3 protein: CASSAITEAFF. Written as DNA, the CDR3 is TGTGCCAGCAGCGCTATCACTGAAGCTTTCTTT.

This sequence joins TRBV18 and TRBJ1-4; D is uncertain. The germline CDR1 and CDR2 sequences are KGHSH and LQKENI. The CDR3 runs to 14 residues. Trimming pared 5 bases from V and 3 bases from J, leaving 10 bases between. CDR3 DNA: TGTGCCAGCTCAAACGCACAGTCTAATGAAAAACTGTTTTTT. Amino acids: CASSNAQSNEKLFF.

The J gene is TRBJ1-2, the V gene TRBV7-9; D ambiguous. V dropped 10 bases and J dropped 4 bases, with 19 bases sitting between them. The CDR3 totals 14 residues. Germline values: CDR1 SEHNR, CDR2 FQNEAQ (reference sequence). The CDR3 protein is CAISPPRTFYGYTF. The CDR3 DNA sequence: TGTGCCATCAGTCCCCCCAGGACTTTCTATGGCTACACCTTC.

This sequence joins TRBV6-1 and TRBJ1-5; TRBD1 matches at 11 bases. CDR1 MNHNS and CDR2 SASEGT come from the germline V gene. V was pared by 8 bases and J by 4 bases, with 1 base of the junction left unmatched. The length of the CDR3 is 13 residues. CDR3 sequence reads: CASGQGANQPQHF. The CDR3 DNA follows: TGTGCCAGCGGACAGGGGGCAAATCAGCCCCAGCATTTT.

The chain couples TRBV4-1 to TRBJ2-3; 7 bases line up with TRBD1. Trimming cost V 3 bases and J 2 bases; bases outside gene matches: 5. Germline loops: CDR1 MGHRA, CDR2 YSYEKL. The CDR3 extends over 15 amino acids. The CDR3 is CASSQFDRDTDTQYF. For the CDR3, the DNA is TGCGCCAGCAGCCAGTTCGACAGGGACACAGATACGCAGTATTTT.

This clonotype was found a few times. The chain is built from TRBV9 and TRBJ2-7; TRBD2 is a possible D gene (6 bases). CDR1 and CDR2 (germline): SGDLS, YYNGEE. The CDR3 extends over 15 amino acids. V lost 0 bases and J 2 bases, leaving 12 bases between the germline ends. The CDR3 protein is CASSVDPSETYEQYF. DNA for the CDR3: TGTGCCAGCAGCGTAGATCCTAGCGAAACCTACGAGCAGTACTTC.

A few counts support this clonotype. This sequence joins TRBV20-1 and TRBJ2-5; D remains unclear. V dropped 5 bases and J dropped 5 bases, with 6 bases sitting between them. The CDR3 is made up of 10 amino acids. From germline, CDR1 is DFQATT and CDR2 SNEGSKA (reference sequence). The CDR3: CSAGPETQYF. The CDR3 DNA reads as TGCAGTGCTGGGCCCGAGACCCAGTACTTC.

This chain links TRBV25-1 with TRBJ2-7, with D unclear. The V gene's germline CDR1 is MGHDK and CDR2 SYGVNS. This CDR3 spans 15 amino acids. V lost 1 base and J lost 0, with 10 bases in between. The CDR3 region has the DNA TGTGCCAGCAGTGAATGGGGAATGAGCTCCTACGAGCAGTACTTC. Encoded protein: CASSEWGMSSYEQYF.

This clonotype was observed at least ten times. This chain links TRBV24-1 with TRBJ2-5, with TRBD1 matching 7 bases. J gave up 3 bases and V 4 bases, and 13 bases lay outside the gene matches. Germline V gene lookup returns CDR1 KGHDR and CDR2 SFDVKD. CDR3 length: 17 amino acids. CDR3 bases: TGTGCCACCAGTGAGGCACCGGGACAGCGGCGGGAAGAGACCCAGTACTTC. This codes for CATSEAPGQRREETQYF.

The CDR3 spells CASSGLAGFNEQFF. The DNA of the CDR3 is TGTGCCAGCAGTGGACTAGCGGGGTTCAATGAGCAGTTCTTC. This chain connects TRBV27 to TRBJ2-1; TRBD2 agrees at 12 bases. CDR3 length equals 14 residues. Germline V CDR1 and CDR2: MNHEY, SMNVEV (reference sequence). V lost 5 bases, J lost 6 bases, and 2 bases stayed unmatched.

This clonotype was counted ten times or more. The CDR3 sequence: CASSPVYSNQPQHF. The CDR3 DNA follows: TGTGCCAGCAGTCCGGTATATAGCAATCAGCCCCAGCATTTT. The chain links TRBV27 to TRBJ1-5; D unclear. This CDR3 region has 14 residues. The V end lost 5 bases, the J end lost 0 bases, and 8 bases lay between the germline ends. Germline V gene sequence: CDR1 MNHEY, CDR2 SMNVEV (reference sequence).

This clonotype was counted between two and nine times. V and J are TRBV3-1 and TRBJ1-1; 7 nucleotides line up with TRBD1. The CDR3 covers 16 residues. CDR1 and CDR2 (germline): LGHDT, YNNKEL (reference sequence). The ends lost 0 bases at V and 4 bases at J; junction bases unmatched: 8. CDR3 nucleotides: TGTGCCAGCAGCCAAGACATTCGAGCAGGGGGCACTGAAGCTTTCTTT. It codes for CASSQDIRAGGTEAFF.

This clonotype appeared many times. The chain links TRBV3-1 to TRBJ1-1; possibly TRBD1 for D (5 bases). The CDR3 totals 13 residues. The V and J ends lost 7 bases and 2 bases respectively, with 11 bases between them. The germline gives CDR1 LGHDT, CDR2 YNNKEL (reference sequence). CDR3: CASTRQHNTEAFF. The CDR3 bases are TGTGCCAGCACCCGACAGCACAACACTGAAGCTTTCTTT. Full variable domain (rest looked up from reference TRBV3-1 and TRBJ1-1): DTAVSQTPKYLVTQMGNDKSIKCEQNLGHDTMYWYKQDSKKFLKIMFSYNNKELIINETVPNRFSPKSPDKAHLNLHINSLELGDSAVYFCASTRQHNTEAFFGQGTRLTVV.

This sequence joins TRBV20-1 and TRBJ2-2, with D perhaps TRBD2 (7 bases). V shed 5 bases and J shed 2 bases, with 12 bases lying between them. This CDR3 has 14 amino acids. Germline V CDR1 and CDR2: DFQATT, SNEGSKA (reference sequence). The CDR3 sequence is CSAGGGANTGELFF. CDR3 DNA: TGCAGTGCTGGGGGGGGGGCAAACACCGGGGAGCTGTTTTTT.